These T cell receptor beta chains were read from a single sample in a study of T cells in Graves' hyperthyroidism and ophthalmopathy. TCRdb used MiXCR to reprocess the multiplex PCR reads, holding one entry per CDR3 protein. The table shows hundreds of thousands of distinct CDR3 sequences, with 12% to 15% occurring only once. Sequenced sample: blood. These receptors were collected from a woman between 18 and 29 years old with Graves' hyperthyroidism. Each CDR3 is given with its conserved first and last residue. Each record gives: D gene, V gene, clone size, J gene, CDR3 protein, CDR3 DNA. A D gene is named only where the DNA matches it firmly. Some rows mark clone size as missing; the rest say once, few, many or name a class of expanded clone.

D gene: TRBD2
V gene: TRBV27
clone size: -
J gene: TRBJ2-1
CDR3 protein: CASSLWSGSSYNEQFF
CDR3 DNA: TGTGCCAGCAGTTTATGGAGCGGGAGTTCCTACAATGAGCAGTTCTTC

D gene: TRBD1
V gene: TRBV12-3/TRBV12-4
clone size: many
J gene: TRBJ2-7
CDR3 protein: CASRRQGAGEQYF
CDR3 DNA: TGTGCCAGCAGGCGACAGGGGGCGGGCGAGCAGTACTTC

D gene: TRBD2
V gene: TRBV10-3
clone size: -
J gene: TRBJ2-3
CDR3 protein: CAIRDPITSGRTDTQYF
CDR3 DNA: TGTGCCATCAGGGACCCAATTACTAGCGGGAGGACAGATACGCAGTATTTT

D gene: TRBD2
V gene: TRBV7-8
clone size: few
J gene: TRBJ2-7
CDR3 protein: CASTSTSGMYEQYF
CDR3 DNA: TGTGCCAGCACCTCGACTAGCGGGATGTACGAGCAGTACTTC

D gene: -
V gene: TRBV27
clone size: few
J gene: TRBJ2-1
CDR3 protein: CASSQTPGLNNEQFF
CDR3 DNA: TGTGCCAGCAGCCAAACCCCGGGACTTAACAATGAGCAGTTCTTC

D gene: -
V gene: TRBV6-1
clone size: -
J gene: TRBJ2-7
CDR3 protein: CASSELREPTHEQYF
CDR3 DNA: TGTGCCAGCAGTGAACTGAGGGAGCCCACCCACGAGCAGTACTTC

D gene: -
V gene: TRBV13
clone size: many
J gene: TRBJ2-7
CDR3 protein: CASSLGPGEGTYEQYF
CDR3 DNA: TGTGCCAGCAGCTTAGGGCCCGGGGAAGGGACCTACGAGCAGTACTTC

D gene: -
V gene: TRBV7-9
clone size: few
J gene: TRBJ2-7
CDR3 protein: CASSLERMGQYF
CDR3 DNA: TGTGCCAGCAGCTTAGAGCGGATGGGGCAGTACTTC

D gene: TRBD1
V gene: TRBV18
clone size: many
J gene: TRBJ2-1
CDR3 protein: CASSQKGQVENNEQFF
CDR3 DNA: TGTGCCAGCTCACAAAAAGGACAGGTAGAGAACAATGAGCAGTTCTTC

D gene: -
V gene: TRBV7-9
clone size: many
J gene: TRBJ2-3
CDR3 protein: CASSSDPKHGASTDTQYF
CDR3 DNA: TGTGCCAGCAGCTCAGACCCCAAACACGGAGCTAGCACAGATACGCAGTATTTT

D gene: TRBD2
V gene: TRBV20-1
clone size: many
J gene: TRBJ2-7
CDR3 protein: CSATAPAGGAYEQYF
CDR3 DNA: TGCAGTGCCACCGCCCCTGCGGGAGGGGCCTACGAGCAGTACTTC

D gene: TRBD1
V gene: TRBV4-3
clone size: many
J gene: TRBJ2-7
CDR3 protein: CASSQAGTGTYEQYF
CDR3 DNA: TGCGCCAGCAGCCAAGCGGGGACAGGGACCTACGAGCAGTACTTC

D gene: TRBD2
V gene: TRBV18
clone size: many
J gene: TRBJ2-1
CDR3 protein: CASSPPRRGVGEQFF
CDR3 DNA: TGTGCCAGCTCACCACCTCGTCGGGGGGTTGGTGAGCAGTTCTTC

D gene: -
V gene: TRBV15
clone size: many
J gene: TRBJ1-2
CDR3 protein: CATSTLASFRGYYGYTF
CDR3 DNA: TGTGCCACCAGCACCCTGGCGAGTTTCAGGGGATACTATGGCTACACCTTC

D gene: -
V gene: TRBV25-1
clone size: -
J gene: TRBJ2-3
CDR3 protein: CASSGKRLRTDTQYF
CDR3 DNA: TGTGCCAGCAGCGGGAAGCGGCTCCGCACAGATACGCAGTATTTT

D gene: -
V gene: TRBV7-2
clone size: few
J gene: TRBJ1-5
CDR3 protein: CASSQTLNSNQPQHF
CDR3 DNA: TGTGCCAGCAGCCAAACACTGAATAGCAATCAGCCCCAGCATTTT

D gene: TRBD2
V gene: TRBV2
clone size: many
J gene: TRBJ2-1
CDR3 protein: CASRGLAGVGNEQFF
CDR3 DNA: TGTGCCAGCAGAGGACTAGCGGGAGTCGGCAATGAGCAGTTCTTC

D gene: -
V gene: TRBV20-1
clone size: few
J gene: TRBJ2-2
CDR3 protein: CSAIFDTGELFF
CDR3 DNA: TGCAGTGCTATCTTCGACACCGGGGAGCTGTTTTTT

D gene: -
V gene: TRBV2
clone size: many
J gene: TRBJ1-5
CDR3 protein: CASSGSGQPQHF
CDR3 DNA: TGTGCCAGCAGTGGGAGCGGTCAGCCCCAGCATTTT

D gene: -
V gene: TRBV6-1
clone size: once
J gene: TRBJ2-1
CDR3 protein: CASSPNADRYNEQFF
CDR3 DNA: TGTGCCAGCTCTCCAAACGCGGACAGATACAATGAGCAGTTCTTC

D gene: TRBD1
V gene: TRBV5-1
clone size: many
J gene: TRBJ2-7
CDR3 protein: CASSDRVSRMEQYF
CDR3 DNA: TGCGCCAGCAGTGACAGGGTTAGCAGGATGGAGCAGTACTTC

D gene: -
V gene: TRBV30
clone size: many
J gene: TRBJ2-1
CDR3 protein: CAFLGQTQGEQFF
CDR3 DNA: TGTGCCTTCCTGGGGCAGACCCAGGGTGAGCAGTTCTTC

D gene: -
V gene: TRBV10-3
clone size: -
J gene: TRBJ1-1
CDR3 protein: CAISESIMGSTEAFF
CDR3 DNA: TGTGCCATCAGTGAGAGTATAATGGGGAGCACTGAAGCTTTCTTT